What follows describes a single T cell receptor (beta chain). Antigen specificity is unknown. The entirety of the isolated RNA underwent reverse transcription, so expressed TCRB transcripts were sequenced. Generated by immunoSEQ multiplex PCR, the TCRdb table keeps only in-frame clones and is missing some. The data hold almost 250,000 clones, with around 14% observed a single time. V shed 5 bases and J shed 2 bases, with 13 bases lying between them. The CDR3 runs to 14 residues. The germline CDR1 and CDR2 sequences are SEHNR and FQNEAQ (reference sequence). The entry originates in a study of beta chain features in type 1 diabetes. Study-level findings and limits: A greater similarity of naive, central memory and Treg TCRB repertoires was seen among patients than among healthy donors. People with Type 1 diabetes carried modestly yet significantly shorter TCRB CDR3s in all four CD4+ subsets. Lower insertion and higher deletion counts appeared at VDJ junctions in type 1 diabetes patients. High-TCR-expressing cells could be over-represented by cDNA sequencing.

Source material: naive CD4+ T cells from blood. The chain combines TRBV7-9 with TRBJ2-7; tentative D call: TRBD1 (6 bases). This TCR was sampled from a woman aged 40 to 50 in good health. DNA of the CDR3: TGTGCCAGCAGCCGGCTCAGGGGTGCCTACGAGCAGTACTTC. Translation: CASSRLRGAYEQYF.